This entry is about one TCR beta chain. This entry comes from a study of control samples from healthy donors and cancer patients. This table comes from immunoSEQ multiplex PCR, and its TCRdb copy is limited to in-frame clones, with some not included. The table shows tens of thousands of clones, with approximately 84% occurring only once. The TCR originated in a middle-aged man in good health. Sequencing input: blood.

The CDR3 sequence is CAWSVGPGHLNTEAFF. CDR3 sequence (DNA): TGTGCCTGGAGTGTCGGGCCCGGGCACCTGAACACTGAAGCTTTCTTT. V is TRBV30 and J is TRBJ1-1; no reliable D call. Deletions cut 0 bases from V and 0 bases from J, with 14 bases between. The length of the CDR3 is 16 residues. CDR1 is GTSNPN, CDR2 SVGIG, per germline (reference sequence).